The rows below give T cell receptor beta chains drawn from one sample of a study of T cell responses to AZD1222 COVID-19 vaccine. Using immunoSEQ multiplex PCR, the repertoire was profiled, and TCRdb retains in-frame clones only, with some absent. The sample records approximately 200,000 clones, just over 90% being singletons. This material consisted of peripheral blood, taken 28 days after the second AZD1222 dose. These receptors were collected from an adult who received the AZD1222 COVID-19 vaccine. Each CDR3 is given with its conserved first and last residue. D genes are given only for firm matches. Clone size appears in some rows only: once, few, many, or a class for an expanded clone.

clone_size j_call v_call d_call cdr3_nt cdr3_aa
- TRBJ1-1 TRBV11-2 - TGTGCCAGCAGCTTAATTCCCCGGAACACTGAAGCTTTCTTT CASSLIPRNTEAFF
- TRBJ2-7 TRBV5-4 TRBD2 TGTGCCAGCAGCATAACGGGAGGGGGAGATGAGCAGTACTTC CASSITGGGDEQYF
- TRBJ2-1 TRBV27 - TGTGCCAGCAGTTTATCCGCTTGGAATGAGCAGTTCTTC CASSLSAWNEQFF
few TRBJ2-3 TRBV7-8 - TGTGCCAGCAGCAATCCACGCGGGTTAGATACGCAGTATTTT CASSNPRGLDTQYF
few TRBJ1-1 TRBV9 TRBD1 TGTGCCAGCAGCGTAGTACCGACAGGGGAAGCTTTCTTT CASSVVPTGEAFF
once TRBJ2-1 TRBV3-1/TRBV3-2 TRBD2 TGTGCCAGCAGCCCCCGACTAGCGGGAGTTCACAATGAGCAGTTCTTC CASSPRLAGVHNEQFF
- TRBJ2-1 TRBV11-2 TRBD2 TGTGCCAGCAGCCCCGGGACTAGTGGCTATGAGCAGTTCTTC CASSPGTSGYEQFF
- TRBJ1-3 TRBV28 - TGTGCCAGTCGCGGGGGGATTGGAAACACCATATATTTT CASRGGIGNTIYF
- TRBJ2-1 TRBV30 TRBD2 TGTGCCTGGAGTACGGGACTAGCCAATGAGCAGTTCTTC CAWSTGLANEQFF
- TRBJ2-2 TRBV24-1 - TGTGCCACCAGTGATTTGCTCAGGGGGGACGGGGAGCTGTTTTTT CATSDLLRGDGELFF
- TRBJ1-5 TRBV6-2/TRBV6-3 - TGTGCCAGCAGCCCAGTCAGGGGTAGCAATCAGCCCCAGCATTTT CASSPVRGSNQPQHF
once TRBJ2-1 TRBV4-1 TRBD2 TGCGCCAGCAGCCAACCACTAGCGGGAGCGAGGTTGAATGAGCAGTTCTTC CASSQPLAGARLNEQFF
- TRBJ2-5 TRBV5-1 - TGCGCCAGCAGCTTATTGGGACGAACCCAAGAGACCCAGTACTTC CASSLLGRTQETQYF
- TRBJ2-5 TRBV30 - TGTGCCTGGGTCGGAAACCAAGAGACCCAGTACTTC CAWVGNQETQYF
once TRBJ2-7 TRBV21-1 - TGTGCCAGCAGCAAAACCGGCCGGGAGGGTTTTTACGAGCAGTACTTC CASSKTGREGFYEQYF
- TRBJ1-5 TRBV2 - TGTGCCAGCAGCCCGGGTGCCCTCAATCAGCCCCAGCATTTT CASSPGALNQPQHF
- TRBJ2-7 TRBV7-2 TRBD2 TGTGCCAGCAGCTTATATAGGACTAGCGGATCCTACGAGCAGTACTTC CASSLYRTSGSYEQYF
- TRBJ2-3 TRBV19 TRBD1 TGTGCCAGTAGTGCAGGACAGGGAAATACGCAGTATTTT CASSAGQGNTQYF
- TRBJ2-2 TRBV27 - TGTGCCAGCAGCTGGGGTGCCGCGAACACCGGGGAGCTGTTTTTT CASSWGAANTGELFF
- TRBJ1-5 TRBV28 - TGTGCCAGCAGTTTAGGGGACTCCAATCAGCCCCAGCATTTT CASSLGDSNQPQHF
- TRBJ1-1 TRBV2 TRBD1 TGTGCCAGCAGCAGGACAGGGGGTCCCCCCTCCACTGAAGCTTTCTTT CASSRTGGPPSTEAFF
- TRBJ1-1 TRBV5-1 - TGCGCCAGCAGCTTGGAGGCAACACTCGAAGCTTTCTTT CASSLEATLEAFF
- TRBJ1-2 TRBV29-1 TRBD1 TGCAGCGTCCGGACAGGGGGAACGGTTGGCTACACCTTC CSVRTGGTVGYTF
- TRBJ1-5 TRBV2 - TGTGCCAGCAGTGGTAGTCGTGAAGATCAGCCCCAGCATTTT CASSGSREDQPQHF
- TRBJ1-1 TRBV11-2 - TGTGCCAGCAGCTTAGATCGAGTGGCTGGGGCTGAAGCTTTCTTT CASSLDRVAGAEAFF
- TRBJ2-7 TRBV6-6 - TGTGCCAGCAGTTTAGGGGGGAGCTCCTACGAGCAGTACTTC CASSLGGSSYEQYF
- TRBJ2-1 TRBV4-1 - TGCGCCAGCAGCCAAGAACGGTCGGGGGAAACCTACAATGAGCAGTTCTTC CASSQERSGETYNEQFF
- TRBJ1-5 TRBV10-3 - TGTGCCATCACCAATAGGAGGGGTAGCAATCAGCCCCAGCATTTT CAITNRRGSNQPQHF
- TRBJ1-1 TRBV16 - TGTGCCAGCAGCCAAACGACAATGAACACTGAAGCTTTCTTT CASSQTTMNTEAFF
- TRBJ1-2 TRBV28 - TGTGCCAGCAGTTTAGGTACCTACTATGGCTACACCTTC CASSLGTYYGYTF
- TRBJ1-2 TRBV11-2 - TGTGCCAGCAGCCCCCAGTCGCTGAACTATGGCTACACCTTC CASSPQSLNYGYTF
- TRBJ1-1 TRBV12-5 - TGTGCTAGTGGTTGGGTCAGAGTGAACACTGAAGCTTTCTTT CASGWVRVNTEAFF
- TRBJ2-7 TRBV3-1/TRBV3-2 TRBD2 TGTGCCAGCAGCCGGGGACTAGCGGGAGAACACGAGCAGTACTTC CASSRGLAGEHEQYF
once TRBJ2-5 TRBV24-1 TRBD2 TGTGCCTCGGGACTAGCGGGAGTTGAGACCCAGTACTTC CASGLAGVETQYF
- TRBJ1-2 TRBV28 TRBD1 TGTGCCACCCGACAGGGTGGCTATGGCTACACCTTC CATRQGGYGYTF
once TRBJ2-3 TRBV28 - TGTGCCAGCACTCATACGGGTAGTAGCACAGATACGCAGTATTTT CASTHTGSSTDTQYF
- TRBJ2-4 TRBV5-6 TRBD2 TGTGCCAGCAGCTCGGGACTAGCGGCTAAAAACATTCAGTACTTC CASSSGLAAKNIQYF
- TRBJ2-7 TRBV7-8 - TGTGCCAGCAGCTCCGTCCCTCCCTACGAGCAGTACTTC CASSSVPPYEQYF
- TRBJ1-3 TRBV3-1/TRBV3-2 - TGTGCCAGCAGAACCGCCTCTGGAAACACCATATATTTT CASRTASGNTIYF
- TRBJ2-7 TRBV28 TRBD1 TGTGCCAGCAGTTCCCGCCGGGACAGGGATTTC CASSSRRDRDF
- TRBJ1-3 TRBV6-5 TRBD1 TGTGCCAGCCGACAGGGAGCAGGAAACACCATATATTTT CASRQGAGNTIYF
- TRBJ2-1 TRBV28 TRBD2 TGTGCCAGCAGCTACGCTAGCGGGGGGTACAATGAGCAGTTCTTC CASSYASGGYNEQFF